Listed here are 5 T cell receptor beta chains from one sample, sequenced in a study of T-cell memory formation after mild COVID-19. Each CDR3 protein gets one entry after TCRdb re-called the 5' RACE reads with MiXCR. The data hold approximately 400,000 distinct CDR3 sequences, with more than 15% observed a single time. Sample: PBMCs or a T cell subset sorted from them (not recorded which). The receptors come from a man younger than 30 who had mild COVID-19 (a few samples of this study predate the infection). Cell type and time point are not known.

This rearrangement joins TRBV7-8 to TRBJ2-2, with 9 positions matching TRBD2. The ends lost 6 bases at V and 4 bases at J; junction bases unmatched: 9. Germline lookup yields CDR1 SGHVS and CDR2 FQNEAQ. The CDR3 spans 16 residues. The CDR3 region is CASSLLAGGTTGELFF. The CDR3 DNA sequence: TGTGCCAGCAGTTTATTGGCGGGGGGGACCACCGGGGAGCTGTTTTTT.

This clonotype was seen ten or more times. The CDR3 nucleotides read TGTGCCAGCAGTTTAGGGATCGGCACTGAAGCTTTCTTT. It codes for CASSLGIGTEAFF. The chain recombines TRBV6-5 with TRBJ1-1, with D unresolved. Trimming cost V 4 bases and J 4 bases, with 10 bases left between them. The CDR3 runs 13 residues. Germline CDR1 is MNHEY and CDR2 is SVGAGI.

The chain is built from TRBV15 and TRBJ1-5; D is ambiguous. CDR1 and CDR2 (germline): LNHNV, YYDKDF (reference sequence). The CDR3 runs 17 residues. Trimming stripped 1 base from V and 4 bases from J, with 17 bases between. Here the CDR3 DNA reads TGTGCCACCAGCAGAGGAGGCGATCGGCAATTAAATCAGCCCCAGCATTTT. Protein: CATSRGGDRQLNQPQHF.

The chain has TRBV7-2 and TRBJ2-3; D may be TRBD2 (5 bases). The CDR3 extends over 17 amino acids. V shed 5 bases and J shed 4 bases, with 22 bases lying between them. The V gene's germline CDR1 is SGHTA and CDR2 FQGNSA. CDR3 loop: CASSLTSPGRRADTQYF. The CDR3 DNA reads TGTGCCAGCAGCCTAACTAGTCCGGGTCGTAGGGCAGATACGCAGTATTTT. The entire variable domain, with the rest obtained from reference TRBV7-2 and TRBJ2-3, is as follows: GAGVSQSPSNKVTEKGKDVELRCDPISGHTALYWYRQSLGQGLEFLIYFQGNSAPDKSGLPSDRFSAERTGGSVSTLTIQRTQQEDSAVYLCASSLTSPGRRADTQYFGPGTRLTVL.

This chain links TRBV5-1 with TRBJ1-1; weak D call: TRBD1 (6 bases). Trimming left V 5 bases short and J 5 bases short, with 16 bases between. CDR1 and CDR2 from the germline V gene are SGHRS and YFSETQ. The CDR3 totals 14 residues. CDR3 region: CASRIGGGGTEAFF. CDR3 nucleotide sequence: TGCGCCAGCAGAATAGGGGGGGGAGGAACTGAAGCTTTCTTT.